This TCR beta chain stems from a study of molecular identifiers for immune sequencing clone quantification. TCRdb re-analysed the PCR reads in MiXCR, keeping a single row per CDR3 protein. In the table there are about half a million distinct CDR3 sequences, around 21% of which are singletons. From germline, CDR1 is SNHLY and CDR2 FYNNEI. This CDR3 is 14 amino acids long. With V trimmed by 1 base and J by 3 bases, 2 bases remained unmatched. Between roughly 17,000 and 1,000,000 sorted cells, with 10%, 30% or 50% RNA, yielded naive CD8 libraries. The chain links TRBV2 to TRBJ2-7, with TRBD2 matching 8 bases. The specimen sequenced was naive CD8+ T cells from blood, with Jurkat cell RNA spiked in. Subset: FACS-sorted CD8+CD4-CCR7+CD45RA+ naive T cells. The receptor's source is a human donor in good health. Some libraries in this study had Jurkat cell RNA spiked in. CDR3 nucleotide sequence: TGTGCCAGCAGTGAAGGTAGCGGGATCTACGAGCAGTACTTC. Translating it yields CASSEGSGIYEQYF.